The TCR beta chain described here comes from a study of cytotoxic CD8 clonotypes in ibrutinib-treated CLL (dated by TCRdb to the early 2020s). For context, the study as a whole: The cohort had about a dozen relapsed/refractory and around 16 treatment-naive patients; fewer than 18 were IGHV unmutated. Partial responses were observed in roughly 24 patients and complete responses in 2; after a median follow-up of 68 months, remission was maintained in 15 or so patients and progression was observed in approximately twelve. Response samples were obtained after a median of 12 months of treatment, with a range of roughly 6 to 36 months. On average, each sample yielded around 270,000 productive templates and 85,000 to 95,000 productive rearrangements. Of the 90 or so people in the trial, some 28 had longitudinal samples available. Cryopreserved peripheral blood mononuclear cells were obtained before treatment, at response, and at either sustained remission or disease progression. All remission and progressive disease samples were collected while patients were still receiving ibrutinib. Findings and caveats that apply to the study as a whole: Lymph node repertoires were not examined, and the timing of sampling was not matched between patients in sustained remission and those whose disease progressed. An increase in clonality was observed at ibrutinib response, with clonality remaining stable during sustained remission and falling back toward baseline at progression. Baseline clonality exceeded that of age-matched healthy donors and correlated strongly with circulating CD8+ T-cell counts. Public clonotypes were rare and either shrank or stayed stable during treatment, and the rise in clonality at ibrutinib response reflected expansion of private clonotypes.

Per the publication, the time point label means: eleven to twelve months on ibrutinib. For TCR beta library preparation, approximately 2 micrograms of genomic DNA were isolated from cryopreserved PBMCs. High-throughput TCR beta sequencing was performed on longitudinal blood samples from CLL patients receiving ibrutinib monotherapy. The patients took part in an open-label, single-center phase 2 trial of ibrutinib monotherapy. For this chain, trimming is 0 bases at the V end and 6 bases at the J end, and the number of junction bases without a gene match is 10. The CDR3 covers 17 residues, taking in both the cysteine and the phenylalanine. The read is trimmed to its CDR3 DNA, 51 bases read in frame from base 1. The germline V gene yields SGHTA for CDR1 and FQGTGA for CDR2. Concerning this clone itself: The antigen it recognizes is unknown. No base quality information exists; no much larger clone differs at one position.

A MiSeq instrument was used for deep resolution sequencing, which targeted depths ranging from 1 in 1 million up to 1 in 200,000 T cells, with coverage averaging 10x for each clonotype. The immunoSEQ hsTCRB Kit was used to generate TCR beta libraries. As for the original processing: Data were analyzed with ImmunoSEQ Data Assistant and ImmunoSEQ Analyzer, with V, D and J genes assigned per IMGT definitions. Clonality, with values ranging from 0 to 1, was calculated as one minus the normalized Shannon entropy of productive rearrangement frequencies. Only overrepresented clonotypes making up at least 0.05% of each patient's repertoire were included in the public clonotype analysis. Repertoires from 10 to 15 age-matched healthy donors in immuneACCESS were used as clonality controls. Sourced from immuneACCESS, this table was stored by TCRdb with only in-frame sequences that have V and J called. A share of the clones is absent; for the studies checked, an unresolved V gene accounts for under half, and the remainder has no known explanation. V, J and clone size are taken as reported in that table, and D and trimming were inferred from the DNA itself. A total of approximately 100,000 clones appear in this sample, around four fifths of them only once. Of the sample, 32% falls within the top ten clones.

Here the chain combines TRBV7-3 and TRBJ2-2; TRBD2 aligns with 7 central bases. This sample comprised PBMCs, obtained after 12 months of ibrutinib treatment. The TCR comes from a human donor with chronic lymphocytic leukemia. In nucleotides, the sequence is TGTGCCAGCAGCTTAACTAGTGAGGCAGGGAGGGCCGGGGAGCTGTTTTTT. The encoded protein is CASSLTSEAGRAGELFF.